Below are 7 T cell receptor beta chains sequenced from a single sample in a study of neoadjuvant anti-PD-1 for oral cavity cancer. TCRdb keeps only in-frame clones here, not all; method: immunoSEQ multiplex PCR. The data show about 72,000 clones, with about four fifths seen just once and less than 4% held by the top ten. This material consisted of PBMCs, taken before nivolumab (anti-PD-1) treatment. Receptors were obtained from a person between 40 and 80 years old with oral cavity squamous cell carcinoma.

This clone was recorded once. The chain couples TRBV7-9 to TRBJ2-1, with 11 bases identical to TRBD2. CDR3 length: 16 residues. CDR1 and CDR2 (germline): SEHNR, FQNEAQ (reference sequence). V was pared by 5 bases and J by 6 bases, with 9 bases of the junction left unmatched. CDR3 sequence reads: CASSGRLAGTINEQFF. The CDR3 DNA reads TGTGCCAGCAGCGGCAGACTAGCGGGGACAATCAATGAGCAGTTCTTC.

CDR3 residues: CASSHEPFPQPQHF. The CDR3 coding sequence is TGTGCCAGCAGTCACGAACCGTTCCCTCAGCCCCAGCATTTT. The gene calls are TRBV27 and TRBJ1-5; D is unclear. CDR1 MNHEY and CDR2 SMNVEV come from the germline V gene (reference sequence). With 5 bases removed from V and 6 bases from J, the gap between germline ends came to 14 bases. The CDR3 covers 14 residues.

This clone was seen a single time. The chain recombines TRBV2 with TRBJ2-1, with 13 positions matching TRBD2. There are 15 residues in the CDR3. The J segment lost 9 bases and the V segment lost 6 bases, leaving 8 bases of the junction unmatched. Per the germline V gene, CDR1 is SNHLY and CDR2 is FYNNEI. CDR3: CASRGTSGIRGEQFF. The CDR3 region has the DNA TGTGCCAGCAGGGGGACTAGCGGGATAAGAGGTGAGCAGTTCTTC.

This chain uses TRBV9 with TRBJ1-1, with D hard to call. Per germline, CDR1 SGDLS and CDR2 YYNGEE. V lost 0 bases and J lost 0, with 6 bases in between. CDR3 length: 14 amino acids. The CDR3 here is CASSVDPVNTEAFF. The CDR3 coding sequence is TGTGCCAGCAGCGTAGATCCAGTGAACACTGAAGCTTTCTTT. The entire variable domain, with the rest obtained from reference TRBV9 and TRBJ1-1, is as follows: DSGVTQTPKHLITATGQRVTLRCSPRSGDLSVYWYQQSLDQGLQFLIQYYNGEERAKGNILERFSAQQFPDLHSELNLSSLELGDSALYFCASSVDPVNTEAFFGQGTRLTVV.

This clone was recorded a few times. This rearrangement joins TRBV5-6 to TRBJ1-2; D remains ambiguous. The ends were cut back, 0 bases at V and 8 bases at J, with 17 bases in the middle. In germline, CDR1 is SGHDT, CDR2 YYEEEE. The CDR3 is 15 amino acids. The CDR3 protein is CASSLAPRTPRGYTF. In DNA form, the CDR3 reads TGTGCCAGCAGCTTGGCCCCCCGGACCCCGAGGGGCTACACCTTC.

This rearrangement joins TRBV30 to TRBJ2-3; tentatively, D is TRBD1 or TRBD2 (5 bases each). Germline CDR1 is GTSNPN and CDR2 is SVGIG (reference sequence). Trimming stripped 3 bases from V and 3 bases from J, with 13 bases between. This CDR3 is 14 amino acids long. The DNA of the CDR3 is TGTGCCTGGAGACCTGGGACCTGGACAGATACGCAGTATTTT. As protein: CAWRPGTWTDTQYF.

This chain links TRBV6-1 with TRBJ1-1; D remains ambiguous. Trimming stripped 2 bases from V and 11 bases from J, with 12 bases between. The CDR3 has 12 residues. CDR1 and CDR2 from the germline V gene are MNHNS and SASEGT. CDR3 in DNA: TGTGCCAGCAGTGAATTGTGGGAGGAGGCTTTCTTT. Protein: CASSELWEEAFF.